The rows below give T cell receptor beta chains drawn from one sample of a study of T cells in Graves' hyperthyroidism and ophthalmopathy. One entry per CDR3 protein results from TCRdb running MiXCR on the multiplex PCR reads. The data show 400,000 to 550,000 distinct CDR3 sequences, with roughly a quarter seen just once and about 11% held by the top ten. Sequences were obtained from blood. These receptor sequences come from a woman younger than 45 with Graves' ophthalmopathy. Each CDR3 is given with its conserved first and last residue. The D gene is left open where the match is weak. The listing skips clone size in some rows; elsewhere it reads once, few, many or a size class.

CDR3nt: TGTGCCAGCAGTTTACGACAAAGGAACACTGAAGCTTTCTTT
CDR3aa: CASSLRQRNTEAFF
v_gene: TRBV27
abundance: many
d_gene: .
j_gene: TRBJ1-1

CDR3nt: TGCAGTGCTAGACCATGGGGGGGCAGGACTGAAGCTTTCTTT
CDR3aa: CSARPWGGRTEAFF
v_gene: TRBV20-1
abundance: many
d_gene: .
j_gene: TRBJ1-1

CDR3nt: TGTGCCAGCAGTTACCCCACAGGTCCGGGGAAAAGTAACACTGAAGCTTTCTTT
CDR3aa: CASSYPTGPGKSNTEAFF
v_gene: TRBV6-2/TRBV6-3
abundance: many
d_gene: .
j_gene: TRBJ1-1

CDR3nt: TGCAGTGCTGACTTCCGGGGAATCGACTACGAGCAGTACTTC
CDR3aa: CSADFRGIDYEQYF
v_gene: TRBV20-1
abundance: .
d_gene: .
j_gene: TRBJ2-7

CDR3nt: TGTGCCTGGAGCCTCCGGGACGAGCAGTACTTC
CDR3aa: CAWSLRDEQYF
v_gene: TRBV30
abundance: few
d_gene: .
j_gene: TRBJ2-7

CDR3nt: TGTGCCAGCAGTCTCGGGATAGCAACAGATACGCAGTATTTT
CDR3aa: CASSLGIATDTQYF
v_gene: TRBV27
abundance: many
d_gene: .
j_gene: TRBJ2-3

CDR3nt: TGTGCCAGCAGCCCAGGACAGGGCACTGAAGCTTTCTTT
CDR3aa: CASSPGQGTEAFF
v_gene: TRBV7-2
abundance: many
d_gene: TRBD1
j_gene: TRBJ1-1

CDR3nt: TGCAGCGGTGGGACTAGCGGCCTCACCGGGGAGCTGTTTTTT
CDR3aa: CSGGTSGLTGELFF
v_gene: TRBV29-1
abundance: .
d_gene: TRBD2
j_gene: TRBJ2-2

CDR3nt: TGTGCCAGCAGGGGACTAGATAGAGAGACCCAGTACTTC
CDR3aa: CASRGLDRETQYF
v_gene: TRBV11-2
abundance: few
d_gene: TRBD2
j_gene: TRBJ2-5

CDR3nt: TGTGCCAGCAGTTTCTTTAGTTGGACAGAAACCGGGGAGCTGTTTTTT
CDR3aa: CASSFFSWTETGELFF
v_gene: TRBV27
abundance: many
d_gene: .
j_gene: TRBJ2-2

CDR3nt: TGTGCCAGCAGCTTGGGACGGTTGAACACCGGGGAGCTGTTTTTT
CDR3aa: CASSLGRLNTGELFF
v_gene: TRBV7-2
abundance: .
d_gene: .
j_gene: TRBJ2-2

CDR3nt: TGCGCCAGCAGCTTGGTACCCAGGGCTGAGTACGAGCAGTACTTC
CDR3aa: CASSLVPRAEYEQYF
v_gene: TRBV5-1
abundance: .
d_gene: .
j_gene: TRBJ2-7

CDR3nt: TGTGCCAGCAGTGATTCAGGGGGAAGCAATCAGCCCCAGCATTTT
CDR3aa: CASSDSGGSNQPQHF
v_gene: TRBV2
abundance: .
d_gene: TRBD1
j_gene: TRBJ1-5

CDR3nt: TGTGCCAGCGGTGACGGTTCTGGAAACACCATATATTTT
CDR3aa: CASGDGSGNTIYF
v_gene: TRBV7-2
abundance: .
d_gene: .
j_gene: TRBJ1-3

CDR3nt: TGTGCCAGCACGGACAGGGAGCAGCGTGGCTACACCTTC
CDR3aa: CASTDREQRGYTF
v_gene: TRBV19
abundance: many
d_gene: TRBD1
j_gene: TRBJ1-2

CDR3nt: TGTGCCAGCAGCGAACAGGGGGCCTATGGCTACACCTTC
CDR3aa: CASSEQGAYGYTF
v_gene: TRBV27
abundance: many
d_gene: TRBD1
j_gene: TRBJ1-2

CDR3nt: TGTGCCAGCAGCTACCGGGACAGATATCCCACCGGGGAGCTGTTTTTT
CDR3aa: CASSYRDRYPTGELFF
v_gene: TRBV7-8
abundance: many
d_gene: TRBD1
j_gene: TRBJ2-2

CDR3nt: TGTGCCAGCAGTGAGGGACAGGGGTTCTACGAGCAGTACTTC
CDR3aa: CASSEGQGFYEQYF
v_gene: TRBV2
abundance: many
d_gene: TRBD1
j_gene: TRBJ2-7

CDR3nt: TGTGCCAGCAGCTTTTCTGGTCAGAACTACGAGCAGTACTTC
CDR3aa: CASSFSGQNYEQYF
v_gene: TRBV7-2
abundance: many
d_gene: .
j_gene: TRBJ2-7

CDR3nt: TGTGCCAGCAGTGAACTAAGCTTAAACACTGAAGCTTTCTTT
CDR3aa: CASSELSLNTEAFF
v_gene: TRBV6-1
abundance: few
d_gene: .
j_gene: TRBJ1-1

CDR3nt: TGTGCCAGCATAACCGGGGTTGCCGGGGAGCTGTTTTTT
CDR3aa: CASITGVAGELFF
v_gene: TRBV28
abundance: many
d_gene: .
j_gene: TRBJ2-2

CDR3nt: TGTGCCGCCCAATCTACCCTTGAAGCTTTCTTT
CDR3aa: CAAQSTLEAFF
v_gene: TRBV6-1
abundance: few
d_gene: .
j_gene: TRBJ1-1

CDR3nt: TGCAGTGCTAGAGATCGTAGCAGATCGAATGAAAAACTGTTTTTT
CDR3aa: CSARDRSRSNEKLFF
v_gene: TRBV20-1
abundance: many
d_gene: .
j_gene: TRBJ1-4

CDR3nt: TGTGCCAGCAGTACCAAGGCAGGGGAGTCCTACGAGCAGTACTTC
CDR3aa: CASSTKAGESYEQYF
v_gene: TRBV6-1
abundance: .
d_gene: .
j_gene: TRBJ2-7

CDR3nt: TGCAGTGCTTTCCGGGACAGGGGGCAAATGGCGCGATCACCCCTCCACTTT
CDR3aa: CSAFRDRGQMARSPLHF
v_gene: TRBV20-1
abundance: .
d_gene: TRBD1
j_gene: TRBJ1-6

CDR3nt: TGTGCCAGCTCACCCGCGAACAGGGATGATGGTGGCTACACCTTC
CDR3aa: CASSPANRDDGGYTF
v_gene: TRBV18
abundance: many
d_gene: .
j_gene: TRBJ1-2

CDR3nt: TGTGCCAGCAGATGGGGGATCAGCACTGAAGCTTTCTTT
CDR3aa: CASRWGISTEAFF
v_gene: TRBV12-3/TRBV12-4
abundance: many
d_gene: .
j_gene: TRBJ1-1

CDR3nt: TGTGCCAGCAGTTACACCTATTCTGGGAGAGTTATGAACACTGAAGCTTTCTTT
CDR3aa: CASSYTYSGRVMNTEAFF
v_gene: TRBV6-2/TRBV6-3
abundance: many
d_gene: .
j_gene: TRBJ1-1

CDR3nt: TGTGCCAGCAGTTCGTACCAGCCGGGCACTGAAGCTTTCTTT
CDR3aa: CASSSYQPGTEAFF
v_gene: TRBV27
abundance: many
d_gene: .
j_gene: TRBJ1-1

CDR3nt: TGTGCCACCAGCATCCGGACAGGGGACTATGGCTACACCTTC
CDR3aa: CATSIRTGDYGYTF
v_gene: TRBV15
abundance: many
d_gene: TRBD1
j_gene: TRBJ1-2

CDR3nt: TGTGCCAGCAGCCCGACCGAGAATCAGCCCCAGCATTTT
CDR3aa: CASSPTENQPQHF
v_gene: TRBV6-2/TRBV6-3
abundance: many
d_gene: .
j_gene: TRBJ1-5

CDR3nt: TGTGCCACCAGTGCCTTAAATCAGCCCCAGCATTTT
CDR3aa: CATSALNQPQHF
v_gene: TRBV24-1
abundance: many
d_gene: .
j_gene: TRBJ1-5

CDR3nt: TGTGCCAGCAGCGACTCTAGCGGGGGGGCCTACGAGCAGTACTTC
CDR3aa: CASSDSSGGAYEQYF
v_gene: TRBV7-6
abundance: .
d_gene: TRBD2
j_gene: TRBJ2-7

CDR3nt: TGTGCCAGTACCCGATTCGGCCAGAACACTGAAGCTTTCTTT
CDR3aa: CASTRFGQNTEAFF
v_gene: TRBV19
abundance: many
d_gene: .
j_gene: TRBJ1-1

CDR3nt: TGTGCCAGCTCCATATCGGAGGGTTTGAATCAGCCCCAGCATTTT
CDR3aa: CASSISEGLNQPQHF
v_gene: TRBV12-3/TRBV12-4
abundance: many
d_gene: .
j_gene: TRBJ1-5

CDR3nt: TGCGCCAGCAGCCCAACAGGGGTGAGCTACACCTTC
CDR3aa: CASSPTGVSYTF
v_gene: TRBV5-1
abundance: .
d_gene: TRBD1
j_gene: TRBJ1-2

CDR3nt: TGTGCCAGCAGGAAGGACGGCGAGCATCAGCCCCAGCATTTT
CDR3aa: CASRKDGEHQPQHF
v_gene: TRBV6-1
abundance: .
d_gene: .
j_gene: TRBJ1-5

CDR3nt: TGCAGCGTTGAACAGGGCGGCTATGGCTACACCTTC
CDR3aa: CSVEQGGYGYTF
v_gene: TRBV29-1
abundance: many
d_gene: .
j_gene: TRBJ1-2

CDR3nt: TGTGCCAGCAGGAGGTCTTTATCAGGGCCGGCTTTCTTT
CDR3aa: CASRRSLSGPAFF
v_gene: TRBV6-1
abundance: .
d_gene: .
j_gene: TRBJ1-1

CDR3nt: TGTGCCAGCAGTTTTACTGGGGCCAACGTCCTGACTTTC
CDR3aa: CASSFTGANVLTF
v_gene: TRBV27
abundance: many
d_gene: .
j_gene: TRBJ2-6

CDR3nt: TGCGCCAGCAGCTTGGTTTTCTCAGGGGAGCTTGCCACTGAAGCTTTCTTT
CDR3aa: CASSLVFSGELATEAFF
v_gene: TRBV5-1
abundance: .
d_gene: .
j_gene: TRBJ1-1

CDR3nt: TGTGCCAGCAGTTCCGGGACAGGGGTAGTCTATGGCTACACCTTC
CDR3aa: CASSSGTGVVYGYTF
v_gene: TRBV28
abundance: .
d_gene: TRBD1
j_gene: TRBJ1-2

CDR3nt: TGCGCCAGCAGCCAAGGACCTCTGAACACTGAAGCTTTCTTT
CDR3aa: CASSQGPLNTEAFF
v_gene: TRBV4-1
abundance: few
d_gene: .
j_gene: TRBJ1-1

CDR3nt: TGCAGTGCCCGGACAGGGCAGACCGGGGAGCTGTTTTTT
CDR3aa: CSARTGQTGELFF
v_gene: TRBV20-1
abundance: many
d_gene: TRBD1
j_gene: TRBJ2-2

CDR3nt: TGTGCCAGCAGCACCCGGGACAGGCTTTACGAGCAGTACTTC
CDR3aa: CASSTRDRLYEQYF
v_gene: TRBV7-2
abundance: many
d_gene: TRBD1
j_gene: TRBJ2-7

CDR3nt: TGTGCCAGCGGTAGTTTTGGAGGTTTCTACGAGCAGTACTTC
CDR3aa: CASGSFGGFYEQYF
v_gene: TRBV6-1
abundance: many
d_gene: .
j_gene: TRBJ2-7

CDR3nt: TGTGCCAGCAGCCAATCAGGTCAAGTAGATGCCGAGACCCAGTACTTC
CDR3aa: CASSQSGQVDAETQYF
v_gene: TRBV4-2
abundance: many
d_gene: .
j_gene: TRBJ2-5

CDR3nt: TGCAGTGCTAAACAGCAGTTAGAGACCCAGTACTTC
CDR3aa: CSAKQQLETQYF
v_gene: TRBV20-1
abundance: few
d_gene: .
j_gene: TRBJ2-5

CDR3nt: TGTGCCAGCAGCCAAGGGAGCGGGGGTGAAGCTTTCTTT
CDR3aa: CASSQGSGGEAFF
v_gene: TRBV3-1
abundance: .
d_gene: .
j_gene: TRBJ1-1

CDR3nt: TGTGCCAGCTCACGAATGATAGGACAGGGAGCCCAAGAGACCCAGTACTTC
CDR3aa: CASSRMIGQGAQETQYF
v_gene: TRBV18
abundance: once
d_gene: TRBD1
j_gene: TRBJ2-5

CDR3nt: TGTGCCAGCAGCGCCAGACTAGCGGGCGGGAGGACCCAGTACTTC
CDR3aa: CASSARLAGGRTQYF
v_gene: TRBV7-2
abundance: many
d_gene: TRBD2
j_gene: TRBJ2-5

CDR3nt: TGCAGTGCTAGAGATGAAAGGGTACGGGATGGCTACACCTTC
CDR3aa: CSARDERVRDGYTF
v_gene: TRBV20-1
abundance: many
d_gene: .
j_gene: TRBJ1-2

CDR3nt: TGTGCCAGCAGCTTGGGTTATAGCGGGGGGGACTACGGCATTCAGTACTTC
CDR3aa: CASSLGYSGGDYGIQYF
v_gene: TRBV11-2
abundance: .
d_gene: TRBD2
j_gene: TRBJ2-4

CDR3nt: TGTGCCTGGAGTGGCGGGGGTAATCAGCCCCAGCATTTT
CDR3aa: CAWSGGGNQPQHF
v_gene: TRBV30
abundance: few
d_gene: .
j_gene: TRBJ1-5

CDR3nt: TGTGCCAGCAGCCTCCGTCGGGGGTTTATTTTGGCAGAGACCCAGTACTTC
CDR3aa: CASSLRRGFILAETQYF
v_gene: TRBV11-1
abundance: .
d_gene: .
j_gene: TRBJ2-5

CDR3nt: TGTGCCAGCTCACCCAATCCACAGAACACCGGGGAGCTGTTTTTT
CDR3aa: CASSPNPQNTGELFF
v_gene: TRBV18
abundance: .
d_gene: .
j_gene: TRBJ2-2

CDR3nt: TGTGCCAGCAGCCCGCGGACTCAACAAAAGGATGGCTACACCTTC
CDR3aa: CASSPRTQQKDGYTF
v_gene: TRBV7-8
abundance: many
d_gene: .
j_gene: TRBJ1-2